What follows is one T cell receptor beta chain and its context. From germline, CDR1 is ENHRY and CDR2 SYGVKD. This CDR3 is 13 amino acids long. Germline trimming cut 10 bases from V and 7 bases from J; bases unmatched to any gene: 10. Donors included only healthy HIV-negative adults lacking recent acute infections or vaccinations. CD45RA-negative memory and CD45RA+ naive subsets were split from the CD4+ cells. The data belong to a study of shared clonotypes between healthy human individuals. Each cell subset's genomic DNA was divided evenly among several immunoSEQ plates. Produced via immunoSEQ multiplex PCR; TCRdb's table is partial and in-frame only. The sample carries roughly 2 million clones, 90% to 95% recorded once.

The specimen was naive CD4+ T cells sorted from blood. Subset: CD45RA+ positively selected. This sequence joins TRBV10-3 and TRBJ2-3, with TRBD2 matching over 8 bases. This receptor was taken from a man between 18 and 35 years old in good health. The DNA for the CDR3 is TGTGCCAGTGAAGCGGGGGTTTCATATACGCAGTATTTT. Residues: CASEAGVSYTQYF.